This T cell receptor (beta chain) was found in a study of blood T cell repertoires in COVID-19. Repertoires were generated with immunoSEQ multiplex PCR, while TCRdb's copy carries only in-frame clones and drops some. The sample records 100,000 to 120,000 clones, roughly four fifths being singletons. This CDR3 region has 13 residues. Trimming stripped 6 bases from V and 3 bases from J, with 11 bases between. The germline V gene encodes CDR1 LGHNT and CDR2 FRNRAP. The gene calls are TRBV12-5 and TRBJ1-1; TRBD1 might be the D (5 bases). What was sequenced was peripheral blood. The origin of this receptor is a woman between 65 and 79 years old with acute or convalescent COVID-19. This CDR3 is CASGAGRDTEAFF. CDR3 bases: TGTGCTAGTGGGGCGGGACGGGACACTGAAGCTTTCTTT.